This T cell receptor (beta chain) was obtained from a study of PD-L1 blockade in urothelial cancer. On the study more broadly: The study started patients on atezolizumab in about 2014, giving 1,200 mg intravenously every 3 weeks. Blood-derived samples held a median roughly 140,000 T cells. Males with bladder-origin urothelial cancer constituted about 90% of the roughly 30 patients.

This clone was observed a single time. Other DNA sequences of this sample code for an identical CDR3. Generated by immunoSEQ multiplex PCR, the TCRdb table keeps only in-frame clones and is missing some. The sample carries 100,000 or so clones, roughly 88% recorded once. The CDR3 has 15 amino acids. From germline, CDR1 is SGHAT and CDR2 FQNNGV. Trimming took 1 base from V and 0 from J, leaving 7 bases between them. Sequenced material: PBMCs, taken around atezolizumab (anti-PD-L1) treatment. The rearrangement joins TRBV11-2 to TRBJ2-1; a weak D match, TRBD2 (5 bases). This TCR came from a man in his fifties or sixties with urothelial cancer. The CDR3 DNA sequence: TGTGCCAGCAGCTTAGGTGGGAGCTCCTACAATGAGCAGTTCTTC. Residues: CASSLGGSSYNEQFF. Filled out from reference TRBV11-2 and TRBJ2-1, the complete variable domain reads EAGVAQSPRYKIIEKRQSVAFWCNPISGHATLYWYQQILGQGPKLLIQFQNNGVVDDSQLPKDRFSAERLKGVDSTLKIQPAKLEDSAVYLCASSLGGSSYNEQFFGPGTRLTVL.